The 12 T cell receptor beta chains presented below share a single source sample, sequenced in a study of T cell clonotyping in hematopoietic cell transplantation. TCRdb keeps only in-frame clones here, not all; method: immunoSEQ multiplex PCR. Among 6,500 or so clones, under 98% were seen once, and the ten largest hold about a sixth. Sample time point: recipient sample about 28 days before transplant, after cytoreduction. The input for sequencing was peripheral blood mononuclear cells, taken before stem cell transplant. The receptors stem from a man between 65 and 79 years old with acute myeloid leukemia. Some clones in this sample may be carry-over from other donors' samples.

The rearrangement uses TRBV5-6 and TRBJ1-5; TRBD1 might be the D (5 bases). V gave up 5 bases and J gave up 7 bases, with 16 bases separating them. There are 14 residues in the CDR3. The germline CDR1 and CDR2 sequences are SGHDT and YYEEEE. Written as DNA, the CDR3 is TGTGCCAGCAGGTCCAGGGAGGTCGCCCAGCCCCAGCATTTT. Its protein is CASRSREVAQPQHF.

V usage is TRBV5-6 and J usage is TRBJ1-2; D possibly corresponds to TRBD1 (5 bases). Trimming removed 4 bases at V and 4 bases at J, with 14 bases between. This CDR3 region has 14 residues. Germline values: CDR1 SGHDT, CDR2 YYEEEE. CDR3 sequence (DNA): TGTGCCAGCAGCCCCACGGGGGGGACCTATGGCTACACCTTC. It specifies CASSPTGGTYGYTF.

The rearrangement links TRBV7-2 to TRBJ2-5, with 9 bases that match TRBD2. CDR1 and CDR2 (germline): SGHTA, FQGNSA. V dropped 5 bases and J dropped 5; count of bases not matched to a gene: 21. The CDR3 contains 19 residues. The CDR3 protein is CASSPKGGLAGSPGETQYF. CDR3 bases: TGTGCCAGCAGCCCAAAAGGCGGGCTAGCGGGATCACCTGGGGAGACCCAGTACTTC.

The gene calls are TRBV19 and TRBJ2-7; no definite D call. Germline CDR1 LNHDA, CDR2 SQIVND (reference sequence). V was clipped by 3 bases and J by 1 base, with 13 bases between them. This CDR3 is 15 amino acids long. The CDR3 spells CASSIGSGLSYEQYF. The CDR3 DNA is TGTGCCAGTAGTATTGGATCTGGTTTGTCCTACGAGCAGTACTTC.

On this clone itself: The junction departs from germline at one end; a sequencing error may be responsible. This sequence joins TRBV11-2 and TRBJ2-7; D is undetermined. Germline CDR1 reads SGHAT; CDR2 reads FQNNGV. The CDR3 is 14 residues long. CDR3 loop: CASSVERFSYEQYF. The CDR3 DNA reads TGTGCCAGCAGCGTAGAGCGCTTCTCCTACGAGCAGTACTTC.

The chain has TRBV6-5 and TRBJ2-2; TRBD1 matches at 7 bases. With V trimmed by 5 bases and J by 2 bases, 5 bases remained unmatched. CDR3 size: 15 residues. CDR1 and CDR2 from the germline V gene are MNHEY and SVGAGI. This chain's CDR3 is CASSRRTGNTGELFF. The CDR3 coding sequence is TGTGCCAGCAGTCGACGGACAGGAAACACCGGGGAGCTGTTTTTT.

This chain links TRBV6-1 with TRBJ2-5; TRBD2 matches 14 bases. There are 16 residues in the CDR3. Germline values: CDR1 MNHNS, CDR2 SASEGT. The V segment lost 4 bases and the J segment 3 bases; nucleotides outside the gene matches: 4. The CDR3 reads CASSGLAGGVEETQYF. Here the CDR3 DNA reads TGTGCCAGCAGTGGACTAGCGGGAGGGGTCGAAGAGACCCAGTACTTC.

This chain joins TRBV10-2 and TRBJ2-2; D not resolved. V was cut by 11 bases and J by 5 bases, with 12 bases left in between. This CDR3 comprises 12 residues. Germline V lookup: CDR1 WSHSY, CDR2 SAAADI. For the CDR3, the DNA is TGCGCCGGCCTCGGCGTAACCGGGGAGCTGTTTTTT. The encoded protein is CAGLGVTGELFF.

The J gene is TRBJ2-5, the V gene TRBV12-5; D is possibly TRBD2 (6 bases). Germline-derived CDR1 and CDR2 are LGHNT and FRNRAP. CDR3 length equals 15 residues. V was pared by 2 bases and J by 5 bases, with 15 bases between. The CDR3, as DNA: TGTGCTAGTGGTTTGCCCGGGGACTTCTGGGAGACCCAGTACTTC. Protein: CASGLPGDFWETQYF.

The rearrangement links TRBV7-2 to TRBJ1-5; D unresolved. Per germline, CDR1 SGHTA and CDR2 FQGNSA. The CDR3 is 15 residues long. V lost 5 bases and J 6 bases, leaving 17 bases between the germline ends. The chain's CDR3 is CASSPWEGMSQPQHF. CDR3 coding DNA: TGTGCCAGCAGCCCTTGGGAAGGAATGAGTCAGCCCCAGCATTTT.

Only a few counts were recorded for this clone. This chain links TRBV7-8 with TRBJ2-3, with TRBD2 matching over 10 bases. CDR3 size: 15 residues. Germline CDR1 and CDR2: SGHVS and FQNEAQ. The V gene end was trimmed by 3 bases and the J gene end by 5 bases; junction bases not matched to a gene: 5. CDR3 sequence (DNA): TGTGCCAGCAGCTTGGGACTAGCGAGACAAGATACGCAGTATTTT. Encoded protein: CASSLGLARQDTQYF.

V usage is TRBV11-3 and J usage is TRBJ2-2; 7 bases align to TRBD1. V gave up 3 bases and J gave up 9 bases; unmatched junction bases: 7. From germline, CDR1 is SGHNT and CDR2 YENEEA. The CDR3 has 14 residues. CDR3 nucleotide sequence: TGTGCCAGCAGCTTTAACCCGAGGGGGCGGGAGCTGTTTTTT. Protein: CASSFNPRGRELFF.